This entry lists 13 T cell receptor beta chains sequenced from one sample in a study of T cells in localized non-small cell lung cancer. TCRdb's table, derived via immunoSEQ multiplex PCR, lists solely in-frame clones and lacks some. The table shows 30,000 to 45,000 clones, with around nine tenths occurring only once. The sample was peripheral blood, taken before any cancer treatment. The receptor set was obtained from a woman aged 35 to 70 with stage I lung adenocarcinoma.

V usage is TRBV5-1 and J usage is TRBJ2-7; D remains unclear. Germline-derived CDR1 and CDR2 are SGHRS and YFSETQ. CDR3 length equals 16 residues. The V gene lost 0 bases and the J gene lost 5 bases, with 18 bases spanning the gap. The CDR3 DNA sequence: TGCGCCAGCAGCTTGGGATACCGGCAGTCAGTCCACGAGCAGTACTTC. It specifies CASSLGYRQSVHEQYF.

DNA of the CDR3: TGTGCCAGCAGGTCCCCAGATGAGAATGAGCAGTTCTTC. This codes for CASRSPDENEQFF. The chain combines TRBV6-6 with TRBJ2-1; D is uncertain. This CDR3 is 13 amino acids long. Trimming took off 6 bases at V and 7 bases at J, with 13 bases between the two ends. Germline CDR1 is MNHNY and CDR2 is SVGAGI (reference sequence).

J is TRBJ1-2 and V is TRBV5-1; D is unclear. Trimming left V 2 bases short and J 5 bases short, with 7 bases between. Germline CDR1 is SGHRS and CDR2 is YFSETQ. The CDR3 runs to 12 residues. The CDR3: CASSFPGYGYTF. CDR3 bases: TGCGCCAGCAGCTTCCCCGGGTATGGCTACACCTTC. Full variable domain (remainder filled in from reference TRBV5-1 and TRBJ1-2): KAGVTQTPRYLIKTRGQQVTLSCSPISGHRSVSWYQQTPGQGLQFLFEYFSETQRNKGNFPGRFSGRQFSNSRSEMNVSTLELGDSALYLCASSFPGYGYTFGSGTRLTVV.

The genes are TRBV2 and TRBJ1-5; D ambiguous. The CDR3 runs to 14 residues. From germline, CDR1 is SNHLY and CDR2 FYNNEI. Trimming cost V 5 bases and J 5 bases, with 13 bases left between them. The DNA of the CDR3 is TGTGCCAGCAGTAAAACGAGGGCCGATCAGCCCCAGCATTTT. Translating it yields CASSKTRADQPQHF.

The chain employs TRBV11-2 and TRBJ1-4; D may be TRBD1 (5 bases). Germline V gene data show CDR1 as SGHAT and CDR2 as FQNNGV. This CDR3 comprises 15 residues. Trimming pared 0 bases from V and 8 bases from J, leaving 13 bases between. CDR3 sequence: CASSLDGTGGEKLFF. The CDR3 nucleotides are TGTGCCAGCAGCTTAGACGGGACGGGGGGGGAAAAACTGTTTTTT.

The chain carries TRBV18 and TRBJ2-2, with D unresolved. Germline V CDR1 and CDR2: KGHSH, LQKENI. Trimming removed 2 bases from V and 7 bases from J, with 8 bases in between. The CDR3 length is 13 residues. CDR3: CASSPDIVGELFF. As DNA, the CDR3 is TGTGCCAGCTCACCAGACATCGTCGGGGAGCTGTTTTTT.

This sequence joins TRBV6-1 and TRBJ2-3; no clear D. CDR1 is MNHNS and CDR2 is SASEGT in the germline V gene. The CDR3 consists of 13 residues. The V and J ends lost 7 bases and 4 bases respectively, with 12 bases between them. CDR3 nucleotides: TGTGCCAGCACGAAGGGAAGTTCAGATACGCAGTATTTT. The encoded protein is CASTKGSSDTQYF.

V and J are TRBV5-1 and TRBJ1-2; maybe TRBD1 (5 bases). Deletions cut 3 bases from V and 4 bases from J, with 16 bases between. CDR1 SGHRS and CDR2 YFSETQ come from the germline V gene. The CDR3 is 15 residues long. CDR3 protein: CASSYLGTTGYGYTF. The CDR3 DNA is TGCGCCAGCAGCTACTTAGGGACGACCGGCTATGGCTACACCTTC.

V gene TRBV2 combines with J gene TRBJ1-2; D possibly corresponds to TRBD1 (6 bases). Trimming shortened V by 6 bases and J by 8 bases, and 22 bases separated the two germline ends. CDR3 length equals 15 residues. The germline V gene has CDR1 SNHLY and CDR2 FYNNEI. CDR3 sequence: CASSPFGGSGEGYTF. The DNA for the CDR3 is TGTGCCAGCAGCCCCTTTGGGGGCTCAGGGGAAGGCTACACCTTC. The variable domain in full, with the rest retrieved from reference TRBV2 and TRBJ1-2, is EPEVTQTPSHQVTQMGQEVILRCVPISNHLYFYWYRQILGQKVEFLVSFYNNEISEKSEIFDDQFSVERPDGSNFTLKIRSTKLEDSAMYFCASSPFGGSGEGYTFGSGTRLTVV.

This clone has a single count. The CDR3 sequence is CASSYSMGTRSYEQYF. The DNA of the CDR3 is TGTGCCAGCAGTTACTCGATGGGCACGCGCTCCTACGAGCAGTACTTC. The chain is built from TRBV6-5 and TRBJ2-7; D is unresolved. This CDR3 contains 16 residues. V lost 0 bases and J 0 bases, leaving 12 bases between the germline ends. Germline-derived CDR1 and CDR2 are MNHEY and SVGAGI.

The rearrangement links TRBV6-1 to TRBJ2-2, with 9 positions matching TRBD2. The CDR3 is made up of 15 amino acids. Germline CDR1 and CDR2: MNHNS and SASEGT. The junction had 9 bases not matched to a gene; V was cut back by 6 bases and J by 7 bases. CDR3 amino acids: CASRELRGGGGELFF. Here the CDR3 DNA reads TGTGCCAGCAGGGAGTTGCGGGGGGGCGGCGGGGAGCTGTTTTTT.

The V and J genes are TRBV9 and TRBJ1-1, with a tentative D call TRBD1 (6 bases). The CDR3 is made up of 16 amino acids. CDR1 and CDR2 from the germline V gene are SGDLS and YYNGEE. V gave up 3 bases and J gave up 5 bases, with 20 bases separating them. The CDR3 is CASSGVQGSGGTEAFF. CDR3 in DNA: TGTGCCAGCAGCGGGGTCCAGGGGTCGGGTGGAACTGAAGCTTTCTTT.

This clone was picked up one time. The CDR3 DNA reads as TGCGCCAGCAGCTCTGAACAGGGGCCCCAAGAGACCCAGTACTTC. Amino acids: CASSSEQGPQETQYF. The gene calls are TRBV5-1 and TRBJ2-5; 7 bases match TRBD1. V dropped 3 bases and J dropped 1; count of bases not matched to a gene: 6. This CDR3 region has 15 residues. Germline-derived CDR1 and CDR2 are SGHRS and YFSETQ.